This is a list of T cell receptor beta chains from one sample in a study of shared clonotypes between healthy human individuals. Assay used: immunoSEQ multiplex PCR; TCRdb lists only in-frame clones, some missing. The data show just over 2,000,000 clones, about 95% seen once. Sequencing input: naive CD8+ T cells sorted from blood. Receptor source: a man between 18 and 29 years old in good health. CDR3s leave out the opening cysteine and the closing phenylalanine or tryptophan. Fields, in order: J gene, V gene, CDR3 protein.

TRBJ2-7 TRBV30 AWNKGQGEQY
TRBJ2-5 TRBV6-1 ASSDLVVETQY
TRBJ1-1 TRBV7-9 ASSLPGTRTEAF
TRBJ2-2 TRBV11-2 ASSLDSIPNTGELF
TRBJ2-1 TRBV7-2 ASSLATYNEQF
TRBJ2-7 TRBV7-2 ASSWGLYYEQY
TRBJ2-7 TRBV7-9 ASSLGEEPAHYEQY
TRBJ1-1 TRBV9 ASSEVGTAGSYTEAF
TRBJ2-3 TRBV19 ASSIRGVGSDTQY
TRBJ2-7 TRBV9 ASSTTSGGGYEQY
TRBJ2-3 TRBV4-1 ASSQVGDTQY
TRBJ2-2 TRBV30 AWSQLALSLSNTGELF
TRBJ1-2 TRBV6-5 ASAPPGGYYGYT
TRBJ1-1 TRBV6-1 ASSEYGTGAEAF
TRBJ2-1 TRBV5-8 ASSLVGTLNEQF
TRBJ2-3 TRBV7-9 ASSLPGRVGSDTQY
TRBJ2-2 TRBV11-1 ASSFWASGGDTGELF
TRBJ1-6 TRBV28 ASSLLALGAYNSPLH
TRBJ2-7 TRBV11-2 ASSLDWGQGVIQY
TRBJ2-7 TRBV4-1 ASSQGAGRYEQY
TRBJ2-7 TRBV6-1 ASSEPAYEQY
TRBJ2-2 TRBV5-1 ASSRLAEGGELF
TRBJ2-7 TRBV27 ASSPSTGSFSYEQY
TRBJ1-4 TRBV2 ALQGLLGEKLF
TRBJ1-6 TRBV7-2 ASSVGGPPLH
TRBJ1-1 TRBV9 ASSVAGFTEAF
TRBJ2-1 TRBV27 ASSLGAPDYNEQF
TRBJ1-1 TRBV15 ATSGPRDRGRDTEAF
TRBJ2-1 TRBV9 ASSPGLAGWENEQF
TRBJ2-1 TRBV18 ASSPISGKEWNEQF
TRBJ2-7 TRBV7-8 ASSLPGQGVYEQY
TRBJ2-7 TRBV6-1 ASSEGPGTYEQY
TRBJ1-4 TRBV7-9 ASSPPRKKLF
TRBJ2-5 TRBV29-1 SVHTSGVETQY
TRBJ2-7 TRBV9 ASSVSPDYEQY
TRBJ2-7 TRBV4-1 ASSHSVSYEQY
TRBJ2-1 TRBV7-9 ASSPLLAGDDEQF
TRBJ2-1 TRBV19 ASSIDPSSYNEQF
TRBJ2-3 TRBV5-4 ASSLAPSGGSTLMDTQY
TRBJ2-3 TRBV7-9 ALPHSSTNPDTQY
TRBJ2-3 TRBV27 ASSDSGDTQY
TRBJ1-4 TRBV11-2 ASSLGQGMF
TRBJ2-7 TRBV6-6 ASSQLADSYEQY
TRBJ2-6 TRBV13 ASSSAGTGLSGANVLT
TRBJ2-4 TRBV7-9 TSSVGQGLRDIQY
TRBJ2-7 TRBV9 ASSVGAGGYEQY
TRBJ2-3 TRBV5-6 ASSLADRQTQY
TRBJ1-1 TRBV11-3 ASSLDRGTEAF
TRBJ2-7 TRBV5-3 ARSTDVGDGRISREQY
TRBJ2-3 TRBV4-1 ASSQDHSTSTDTQY
TRBJ2-2 TRBV7-9 ASSLQERAVGTGELF
TRBJ1-2 TRBV5-5 ASSSQYTGVKYGYT
TRBJ1-1 TRBV5-1 ASSLAAYGSTPAF
TRBJ1-6 TRBV13 ASQPGAYSPLH
TRBJ1-1 TRBV4-1 ASSSGKEGRTEAF
TRBJ1-5 TRBV25-1 ASSETGYGNQPQH
TRBJ1-2 TRBV4-3 ASSQEWEVLANYGYT
TRBJ2-5 TRBV9 ASSGVADQETQY